The sequence of this T cell receptor beta chain was determined in a study of response to subunit inactivated influenza vaccine. The V end was cut by 3 bases, the J end by 3 bases, with 7 bases between. CDR3 length: 13 amino acids. Germline V gene data show CDR1 as SGDLS and CDR2 as YYNGEE. This clonotype was found many times. Its antigen remains unknown. TCRdb independently ran MiXCR on the RT-PCR reads; one entry per CDR3 protein. The sample shows some 640,000 distinct CDR3 sequences, approximately 14% of them seen only once. Study-wide results and caveats: Few additional T cells are recruited per seasonal influenza vaccination, authors suggested.

The gene calls are TRBV9 and TRBJ2-1, with D perhaps matching TRBD2 (6 bases). The clonotype comes from a man between 45 and 60 years old who received an inactivated influenza vaccine. Sequencing was performed on PBMCs from blood, taken around 14 days before vaccination. Here the CDR3 reads CASSAGVYNEQFF. The CDR3 coding sequence is TGTGCCAGCAGCGCGGGGGTCTACAATGAGCAGTTCTTC.